Listed here are 17 T cell receptor beta chains from one sample, sequenced in a study of Ad26.COV2.S vaccination and SARS-CoV-2 variants. The treatment here: 15 to 20 received Ad26.COV2.S at low or high dose, single or two shots; a few received placebo; per-sample allocation not given. Vaccine and placebo recipients were sampled on day 63 after the first injection. Libraries were prepared by immunoSEQ multiplex PCR; TCRdb keeps only in-frame clonotypes and omits some of them. This sample has 350,000 to 550,000 clones, with approximately 92% found just once. The input for sequencing was peripheral blood, taken in a trial of Ad26.COV2.S vaccine versus placebo. The receptors stem from a person aged 18-60 years who received the Ad26.COV2.S COVID-19 vaccine or a placebo.

The rearrangement joins TRBV18 to TRBJ2-1, with D tentatively TRBD1 (5 bases). V was clipped by 1 base and J by 0 bases, with 7 bases between them. Looked up from germline, CDR1 is KGHSH and CDR2 is LQKENI. The CDR3 has 15 amino acids. CDR3 DNA: TGTGCCAGCTCACCACTTAGGGGCTCCTACAATGAGCAGTTCTTC. Its translation: CASSPLRGSYNEQFF.

The chain joins TRBV5-5 to TRBJ1-4, with a weak D call TRBD1 (5 bases). The CDR3 loop spans 18 amino acids. V was cut by 4 bases and J by 2 bases, with 21 bases left in between. Germline CDR1 reads SGHKS; CDR2 reads YYEKEE (reference sequence). DNA of the CDR3: TGTGCCAGCAGCCCCCGGGACGCCTCGCGTCCGACTAATGAAAAACTGTTTTTT. Amino acids: CASSPRDASRPTNEKLFF. The whole variable domain, remainder taken from reference TRBV5-5 and TRBJ1-4, is DAGVTQSPTHLIKTRGQQVTLRCSPISGHKSVSWYQQVLGQGPQFIFQYYEKEERGRGNFPDRFSARQFPNYSSELNVNALLLGDSALYLCASSPRDASRPTNEKLFFGSGTQLSVL.

V usage is TRBV7-2 and J usage is TRBJ2-5, with a weak D call TRBD1 (5 bases). CDR3 length: 16 amino acids. Trimming took off 3 bases at V and 5 bases at J, with 19 bases between the two ends. Germline CDR1 reads SGHTA; CDR2 reads FQGNSA. Here the CDR3 DNA reads TGTGCCAGCAGCTTGGGGATTCCAGGGTATGGGGAGACCCAGTACTTC. Its protein product is CASSLGIPGYGETQYF.

This chain connects TRBV19 to TRBJ1-2; 7 bases map to TRBD1. The CDR3 spans 13 residues. Per germline, CDR1 LNHDA and CDR2 SQIVND (reference sequence). J was trimmed by 4 bases and V by 6 bases; bases with no gene match: 5. In nucleotides, the CDR3 is TGTGCCAGTAGACCCGGGACAGCCTATGGCTACACCTTC. Translated: CASRPGTAYGYTF.

The rearrangement links TRBV7-2 to TRBJ2-1; tentative D call: TRBD2 (5 bases). This CDR3 contains 12 residues. The germline V and J ends were trimmed by 4 bases and 9 bases, with 10 bases remaining between them. CDR1 SGHTA and CDR2 FQGNSA come from the germline V gene. The CDR3 here is CASSSQRAEQFF. Written as DNA, the CDR3 is TGTGCCAGCAGCTCCCAGAGGGCTGAGCAGTTCTTC.

This rearrangement joins TRBV19 to TRBJ1-5; D might be TRBD1 (5 bases). The CDR3 spans 16 residues. The germline CDR1 and CDR2 sequences are LNHDA and SQIVND (reference sequence). The ends were cut back, 3 bases at V and 6 bases at J, with 18 bases in the middle. The CDR3 spells CASSMGPPGMGQPQHF. CDR3 coding DNA: TGTGCCAGTAGTATGGGGCCTCCAGGGATGGGTCAGCCCCAGCATTTT.

The V gene is TRBV19, the J gene TRBJ2-5; 7 nucleotides align to TRBD2. The CDR3 sequence is 18 residues long. The germline CDR1 and CDR2 sequences are LNHDA and SQIVND (reference sequence). Trimming at V came to 6 bases and at J to 2 bases, leaving 18 bases not matched to a gene. The CDR3 DNA reads TGTGCCAGTAGCCTCCGCGGGGGATACAGGATCGGACAAGAGACCCAGTACTTC. Protein sequence: CASSLRGGYRIGQETQYF.

This clone appeared once. The chain carries TRBV7-9 and TRBJ1-5, with D possibly TRBD1 on 6 matching bases. Per the germline V gene, CDR1 is SEHNR and CDR2 is FQNEAQ (reference sequence). This CDR3 has 15 residues. Trimming took off 2 bases at V and 5 bases at J, with 13 bases between the two ends. CDR3 region: CASSLTGQRDQPQHF. Written as DNA, the CDR3 is TGTGCCAGCAGCTTAACAGGGCAAAGGGATCAGCCCCAGCATTTT.

This clone appeared a single time. As DNA, the CDR3 is TGCGCCAGCAGCCAAGATTTGGCTAGATGGAATGAGCAGTTCTTC. Its protein product is CASSQDLARWNEQFF. This chain connects TRBV4-1 to TRBJ2-1, with D unclear. Germline CDR1 is MGHRA and CDR2 is YSYEKL. CDR3 length: 15 amino acids. Trimming stripped 0 bases from V and 7 bases from J, with 13 bases between.

The V and J genes are TRBV3-1 (or the pseudogene TRBV3-2) and TRBJ2-5, with D unresolved. CDR3 length: 14 amino acids. V was trimmed by 6 bases and J by 5 bases, leaving 16 bases between them. CDR1 and CDR2 from the germline V gene are LGHDT and YNNKEL (reference sequence). The DNA of the CDR3 is TGTGCCAGCAGTCACATAGGACGCGCCGAGACCCAGTACTTC. It yields the protein CASSHIGRAETQYF.

The rearrangement links TRBV5-1 to TRBJ2-2; TRBD2 might be the D (7 bases). Germline V gene data show CDR1 as SGHRS and CDR2 as YFSETQ. The V end was cut by 3 bases, the J end by 5 bases, with 17 bases between. This CDR3 contains 16 residues. The CDR3: CASSWAAGRGTGELFF. The CDR3 coding sequence is TGCGCCAGCAGCTGGGCGGCGGGGAGGGGGACCGGGGAGCTGTTTTTT.

The chain has TRBV10-3 and TRBJ2-2; 12 bases are shared with TRBD2. The trim removed 8 bases at V and 0 bases at J, leaving 4 bases unmatched. CDR3 length equals 16 residues. Germline loops: CDR1 ENHRY, CDR2 SYGVKD. The chain's CDR3 is CAIPWTSGTNTGELFF. In nucleotides, the CDR3 is TGTGCCATCCCATGGACTAGCGGGACGAACACCGGGGAGCTGTTTTTT.

CDR3 bases: TGTGCCAGCAGCCGCCCGGGGGGCTACAATGAGCAGTTCTTC. It is translated as CASSRPGGYNEQFF. The chain carries TRBV7-2 and TRBJ2-1; 7 bases align to TRBD2. Germline trimming cut 5 bases from V and 3 bases from J; bases unmatched to any gene: 4. In germline, CDR1 is SGHTA, CDR2 FQGNSA. The CDR3 is 14 amino acids.

The chain carries TRBV19 and TRBJ2-2, with D uncertain. V was clipped by 3 bases and J by 1 base, with 12 bases between them. Per germline, CDR1 LNHDA and CDR2 SQIVND (reference sequence). The CDR3 is made up of 16 amino acids. CDR3 protein: CASSMPSLWNTGELFF. The CDR3 DNA sequence: TGTGCCAGTAGTATGCCTAGTTTGTGGAACACCGGGGAGCTGTTTTTT. Combining the CDR3 with reference TRBV19 and TRBJ2-2 gives the whole variable domain DGGITQSPKYLFRKEGQNVTLSCEQNLNHDAMYWYRQDPGQGLRLIYYSQIVNDFQKGDIAEGYSVSREKKESFPLTVTSAQKNPTAFYLCASSMPSLWNTGELFFGEGSRLTVL.

The chain uses TRBV21-1 and TRBJ2-1; TRBD2, the table's D call, was not compared with the DNA. TRBV21-1 is a pseudogene locus. CDR3 length: 19 residues. As DNA, the CDR3 is TGTGCCAGCAGCAAAGCAGGAGGACCCCCCTCGAGCTCCTACAATGAGCAGTTCTTC. This encodes CASSKAGGPPSSSYNEQFF.

This clone came up once. V and J are TRBV30 and TRBJ1-4; D remains unclear. The CDR3 consists of 11 residues. Germline lookup yields CDR1 GTSNPN and CDR2 SVGIG (reference sequence). Deletions cut 5 bases from V and 4 bases from J, with 5 bases between. CDR3 in DNA: TGTGCCTGGGGTTTTAATGAAAAACTGTTTTTT. It encodes CAWGFNEKLFF.

Comments on this clone: Other DNA sequences within the sample encode an identical CDR3. Written as DNA, the CDR3 is TGTGCCAGCTCACCCAGACAGGGGCAGAACACTGAAGCTTTCTTT. Translation: CASSPRQGQNTEAFF. The chain is built from TRBV18 and TRBJ1-1; TRBD1 matches at 8 bases. CDR1 and CDR2 (germline): KGHSH, LQKENI. The CDR3 runs to 15 residues. Losses at the gene ends were 3 bases for V and 1 base for J; bases not matched to a gene: 4.